These 15 T cell receptor beta chains originate from one sample sequenced in a study of radiotherapy plus CTLA-4 blockade in lung cancer. Libraries were prepared by immunoSEQ multiplex PCR; TCRdb keeps only in-frame clonotypes and omits some of them. The data contain approximately 52,000 clones, approximately 80% of them singletons. Here the sequenced sample was peripheral blood, taken from a patient treated with radiotherapy plus ipilimumab. The receptors were sampled from a human donor with non-small cell lung cancer whose response to radiotherapy plus ipilimumab could not be evaluated.

The table lists this clone with a few counts. The chain links TRBV5-1 to TRBJ1-4; the match to TRBD1 covers 9 bases. Per germline, CDR1 SGHRS and CDR2 YFSETQ. The V gene end was trimmed by 2 bases and the J gene end by 6 bases; junction bases not matched to a gene: 2. The CDR3 length is 14 residues. CDR3 loop: CASSLQGADEKLFF. The DNA of the CDR3 is TGCGCCAGCAGCTTACAGGGGGCGGATGAAAAACTGTTTTTT. Supplemented by reference TRBV5-1 and TRBJ1-4, the full variable domain reads KAGVTQTPRYLIKTRGQQVTLSCSPISGHRSVSWYQQTPGQGLQFLFEYFSETQRNKGNFPGRFSGRQFSNSRSEMNVSTLELGDSALYLCASSLQGADEKLFFGSGTQLSVL.

This chain connects TRBV9 to TRBJ1-2; 7 bases agree with TRBD1. Germline CDR1 is SGDLS and CDR2 is YYNGEE. The ends lost 3 bases at V and 8 bases at J; junction bases unmatched: 10. This CDR3 spans 14 amino acids. CDR3 nucleotide sequence: TGTGCCAGCAGCGCGGACAGGTGGGGACGGGGCTACACCTTC. This translates into CASSADRWGRGYTF.

The sample holds a few counts of this clone. The chain employs TRBV28 and TRBJ1-2; no clear D gene. Germline V gives CDR1 MDHEN, CDR2 SYDVKM. There are 14 residues in the CDR3. Trimming stripped 5 bases from V and 7 bases from J, with 17 bases between. CDR3: CASSSGSSDFGYTF. The CDR3 nucleotides read TGTGCCAGCAGTAGCGGCAGTTCCGACTTTGGCTACACCTTC.

The rearrangement joins TRBV7-3 to TRBJ2-3; the D gene is possibly TRBD2 (7 bases). CDR1 is SGHTA and CDR2 is FQGTGA in the germline V gene. The CDR3 consists of 15 residues. V was cut by 5 bases and J by 5 bases, with 17 bases left in between. CDR3 bases: TGTGCCAGCAGCCCCCCGGGGAGGGGGGGAGATACGCAGTATTTT. Its protein product is CASSPPGRGGDTQYF.

The chain recombines TRBV5-1 with TRBJ2-2; 9 nucleotides align to TRBD2. The V and J ends lost 2 bases and 0 bases, in that order; junction bases with no gene match: 5. Germline V gene data show CDR1 as SGHRS and CDR2 as YFSETQ. CDR3 length: 17 residues. CDR3 sequence reads: CASSFTVAGANTGELFF. CDR3 sequence (DNA): TGCGCCAGCAGCTTCACCGTAGCGGGGGCGAACACCGGGGAGCTGTTTTTT. The variable domain in full, with the rest retrieved from reference TRBV5-1 and TRBJ2-2, is KAGVTQTPRYLIKTRGQQVTLSCSPISGHRSVSWYQQTPGQGLQFLFEYFSETQRNKGNFPGRFSGRQFSNSRSEMNVSTLELGDSALYLCASSFTVAGANTGELFFGEGSRLTVL.

CDR3 loop: CASSPVGTAVSGANVLTF. CDR3 bases: TGTGCCAGCTCACCAGTTGGGACAGCGGTCTCTGGGGCCAACGTCCTGACTTTC. The gene calls are TRBV18 and TRBJ2-6; the match to TRBD1 covers 7 bases. The CDR3 extends over 18 amino acids. CDR1 and CDR2 from the germline V gene are KGHSH and LQKENI. The trim removed 2 bases at V and 0 bases at J, leaving 7 bases unmatched. Filled out from reference TRBV18 and TRBJ2-6, the complete variable domain reads NAGVMQNPRHLVRRRGQEARLRCSPMKGHSHVYWYRQLPEEGLKFMVYLQKENIIDESGMPKERFSAEFPKEGPSILRIQQVVRGDSAAYFCASSPVGTAVSGANVLTFGAGSRLTVL.

J is TRBJ2-2 and V is TRBV9, with 9 bases matching TRBD1. V lost 3 bases to trimming and J lost 7 bases; unmatched junction nucleotides: 7. Germline CDR1 is SGDLS and CDR2 is YYNGEE. The CDR3 contains 15 residues. The CDR3 coding sequence is TGTGCCAGCAGCGCCCAGGGACAGGGTAACGGGGAGCTGTTTTTT. Translating gives CASSAQGQGNGELFF.

This chain connects TRBV11-2 to TRBJ2-5, with 9 nucleotides matching TRBD1. The CDR3 runs to 14 residues. Germline assignment: CDR1 SGHAT and CDR2 FQNNGV. Losses at the gene ends were 2 bases for V and 5 bases for J; bases not matched to a gene: 3. CDR3 bases: TGTGCCAGCAGCTTAACCGGACAGGGGGAGACCCAGTACTTC. Its translation: CASSLTGQGETQYF.

The chain links TRBV7-2 to TRBJ2-7; a possible D gene is TRBD2 (5 bases). CDR1 SGHTA and CDR2 FQGNSA come from the germline V gene. The CDR3 runs 12 residues. V lost 8 bases, J lost 5 bases, and 13 bases lay in between. The CDR3 DNA reads TGTGCCAGCGCCCCAGGAGCGGACGAGCAGTACTTC. Amino acids: CASAPGADEQYF.

CDR3 loop: CASSPDPKGGESVETQYF. The CDR3 nucleotides are TGTGCCAGCAGCCCAGACCCAAAAGGGGGGGAATCGGTAGAGACCCAGTACTTC. V gene TRBV9 combines with J gene TRBJ2-5; possible D gene TRBD2, 7 bases. CDR3 size: 18 residues. Trimming took 4 bases from V and 4 from J, leaving 26 bases between them. Germline CDR1 and CDR2: SGDLS and YYNGEE.

This chain joins TRBV7-3 and TRBJ1-2; 8 bases are a match to TRBD1. The V segment lost 4 bases and the J segment 8 bases; nucleotides outside the gene matches: 6. The CDR3 sequence is 13 residues long. Germline assignment: CDR1 SGHTA and CDR2 FQGTGA. The CDR3 DNA follows: TGTGCCAGCAGCTGGGACAGGACGACGGGCTACACCTTC. Residues: CASSWDRTTGYTF.

This chain links TRBV30 with TRBJ2-2, with 9 bases fitting TRBD1. The CDR3 spans 16 residues. CDR1 and CDR2 (germline): GTSNPN, SVGIG (reference sequence). V dropped 1 base and J dropped 3; count of bases not matched to a gene: 6. In DNA form, the CDR3 reads TGTGCCTGGAGTGCCCGGGACAGGGCGTACACCGGGGAGCTGTTTTTT. The encoded protein is CAWSARDRAYTGELFF.

The chain has TRBV15 and TRBJ2-7; a weak D match, TRBD1 (5 bases). Germline V gene sequence: CDR1 LNHNV, CDR2 YYDKDF (reference sequence). With 4 bases removed from V and 7 bases from J, the gap between germline ends came to 8 bases. There are 11 residues in the CDR3. The CDR3 coding sequence is TGTGCCACCAGCATGGCAGGGGAGCAGTACTTC. Encoded protein: CATSMAGEQYF. The complete variable domain, with remaining parts taken from reference TRBV15 and TRBJ2-7, reads DAMVIQNPRYQVTQFGKPVTLSCSQTLNHNVMYWYQQKSSQAPKLLFHYYDKDFNNEADTPDNFQSRRPNTSFCFLDIRSPGLGDTAMYLCATSMAGEQYFGPGTRLTVT.

The CDR3 sequence is CASKGQITDTQYF. For the CDR3, the DNA is TGTGCCAGTAAAGGACAGATCACAGATACGCAGTATTTT. The V and J genes are TRBV2 and TRBJ2-3; D perhaps matches TRBD1 (6 bases). Germline V lookup: CDR1 SNHLY, CDR2 FYNNEI. V lost 9 bases to trimming and J lost 2 bases, with 12 bases between them. The CDR3 length is 13 residues.

The chain is built from TRBV5-4 and TRBJ2-2, with D maybe TRBD1 (5 bases). This CDR3 spans 15 amino acids. V lost 4 bases and J 3 bases, leaving 13 bases between the germline ends. Germline CDR1 reads SGHNT; CDR2 reads YYREEE (reference sequence). The DNA for the CDR3 is TGTGCCAGCAGCCCCAGGGCAGGGTACACCGGGGAGCTGTTTTTT. As protein: CASSPRAGYTGELFF.